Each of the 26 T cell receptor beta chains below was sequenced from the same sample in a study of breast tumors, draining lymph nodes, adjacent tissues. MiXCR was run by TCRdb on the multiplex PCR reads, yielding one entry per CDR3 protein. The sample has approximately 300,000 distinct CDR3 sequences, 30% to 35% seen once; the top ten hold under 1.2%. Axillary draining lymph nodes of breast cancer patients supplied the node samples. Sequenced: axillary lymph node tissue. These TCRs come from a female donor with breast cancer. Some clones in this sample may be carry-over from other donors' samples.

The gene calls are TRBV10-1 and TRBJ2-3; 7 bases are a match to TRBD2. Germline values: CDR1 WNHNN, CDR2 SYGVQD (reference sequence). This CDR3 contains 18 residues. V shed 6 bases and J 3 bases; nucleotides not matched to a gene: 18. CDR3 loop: CASSASRGSGGATDTQYF. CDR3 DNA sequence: TGCGCCAGCAGCGCCAGTAGGGGATCGGGGGGAGCGACAGATACGCAGTATTTT.

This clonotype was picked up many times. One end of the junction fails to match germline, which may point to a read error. The CDR3 spells CSVRYTQETQYF. Written as DNA, the CDR3 is TGCAGTGTTAGATATACACAAGAGACCCAGTACTTC. This chain connects TRBV20-1 to TRBJ2-5, with D unresolved. Germline CDR1 is DFQATT and CDR2 is SNEGSKA (reference sequence). This CDR3 comprises 12 residues.

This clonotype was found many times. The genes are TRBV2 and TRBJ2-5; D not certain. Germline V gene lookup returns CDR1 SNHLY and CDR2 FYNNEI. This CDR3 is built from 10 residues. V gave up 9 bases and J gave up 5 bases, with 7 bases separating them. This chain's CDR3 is CASVGETQYF. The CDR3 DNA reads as TGTGCCAGTGTGGGGGAGACCCAGTACTTC.

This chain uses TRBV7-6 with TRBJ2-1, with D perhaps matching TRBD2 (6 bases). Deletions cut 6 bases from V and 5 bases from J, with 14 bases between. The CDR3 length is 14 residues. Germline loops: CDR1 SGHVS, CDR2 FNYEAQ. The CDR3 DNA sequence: TGTGCCAGCAGGTCTGGCGGGATAAACAATGAGCAGTTCTTC. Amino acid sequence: CASRSGGINNEQFF.

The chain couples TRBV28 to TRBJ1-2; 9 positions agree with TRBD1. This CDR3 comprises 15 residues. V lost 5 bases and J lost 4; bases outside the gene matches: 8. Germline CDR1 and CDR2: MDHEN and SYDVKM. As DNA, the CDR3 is TGTGCCAGCAGTCCTCGGACAGGGGTCAGCTATGGCTACACCTTC. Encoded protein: CASSPRTGVSYGYTF.

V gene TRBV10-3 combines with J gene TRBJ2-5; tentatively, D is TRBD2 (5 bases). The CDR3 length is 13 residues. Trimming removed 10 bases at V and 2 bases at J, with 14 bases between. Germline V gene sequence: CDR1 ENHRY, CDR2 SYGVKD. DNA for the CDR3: TGTGCCACCGGGATCCGGCGGCAAGAGACCCAGTACTTC. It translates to CATGIRRQETQYF.

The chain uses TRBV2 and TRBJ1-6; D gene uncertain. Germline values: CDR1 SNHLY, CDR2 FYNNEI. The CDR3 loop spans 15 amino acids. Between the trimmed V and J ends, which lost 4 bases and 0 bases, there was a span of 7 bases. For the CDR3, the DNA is TGTGCCAGCAGTGGGGAGAGCTCCTATAATTCACCCCTCCACTTT. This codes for CASSGESSYNSPLHF. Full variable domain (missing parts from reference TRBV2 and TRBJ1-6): EPEVTQTPSHQVTQMGQEVILRCVPISNHLYFYWYRQILGQKVEFLVSFYNNEISEKSEIFDDQFSVERPDGSNFTLKIRSTKLEDSAMYFCASSGESSYNSPLHFGNGTRLTVT.

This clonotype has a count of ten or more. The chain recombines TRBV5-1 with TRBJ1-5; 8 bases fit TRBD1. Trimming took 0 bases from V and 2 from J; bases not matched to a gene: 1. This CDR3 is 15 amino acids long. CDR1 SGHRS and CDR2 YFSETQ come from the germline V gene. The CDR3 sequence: CASSLAGQGNQPQHF. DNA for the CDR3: TGCGCCAGCAGCTTGGCGGGACAGGGCAATCAGCCCCAGCATTTT.

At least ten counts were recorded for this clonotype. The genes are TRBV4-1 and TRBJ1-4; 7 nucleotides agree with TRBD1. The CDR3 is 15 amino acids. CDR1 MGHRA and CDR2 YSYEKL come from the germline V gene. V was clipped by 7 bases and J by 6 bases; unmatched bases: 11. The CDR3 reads CASMLQAGTDEKLFF. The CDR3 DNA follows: TGCGCCAGCATGCTCCAGGCCGGGACAGATGAAAAACTGTTTTTT.

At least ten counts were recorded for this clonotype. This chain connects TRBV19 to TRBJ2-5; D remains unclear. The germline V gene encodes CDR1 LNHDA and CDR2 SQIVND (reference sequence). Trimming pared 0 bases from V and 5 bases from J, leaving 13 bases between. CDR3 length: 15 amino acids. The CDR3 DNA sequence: TGTGCCAGTAGTATAGATCGTCGGAGTAGGGAGACCCAGTACTTC. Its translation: CASSIDRRSRETQYF.

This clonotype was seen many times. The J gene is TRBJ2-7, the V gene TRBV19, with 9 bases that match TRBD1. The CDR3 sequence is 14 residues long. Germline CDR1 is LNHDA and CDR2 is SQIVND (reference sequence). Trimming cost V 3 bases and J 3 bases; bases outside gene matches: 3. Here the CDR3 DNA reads TGTGCCAGTAGTATCCGGGACAGGGACTACGAGCAGTACTTC. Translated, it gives CASSIRDRDYEQYF.

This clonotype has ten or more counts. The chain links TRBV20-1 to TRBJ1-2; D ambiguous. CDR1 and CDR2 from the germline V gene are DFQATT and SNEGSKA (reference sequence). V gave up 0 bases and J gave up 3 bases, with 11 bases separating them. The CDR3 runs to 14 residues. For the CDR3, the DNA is TGCAGTGCTAGAGATAATCCTAATTACTATGGCTACACCTTC. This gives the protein CSARDNPNYYGYTF.

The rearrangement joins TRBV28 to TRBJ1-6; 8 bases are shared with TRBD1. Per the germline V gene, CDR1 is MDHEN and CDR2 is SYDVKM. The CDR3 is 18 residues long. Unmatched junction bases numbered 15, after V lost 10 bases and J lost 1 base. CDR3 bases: TGTGCCAACCACAGGGGGTGGACCTTCGGGTCCTATAATTCACCCCTCCACTTT. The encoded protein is CANHRGWTFGSYNSPLHF. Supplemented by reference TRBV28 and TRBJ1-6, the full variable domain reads DVKVTQSSRYLVKRTGEKVFLECVQDMDHENMFWYRQDPGLGLRLIYFSYDVKMKEKGDIPEGYSVSREKKERFSLILESASTNQTSMYLCANHRGWTFGSYNSPLHFGNGTRLTVT.

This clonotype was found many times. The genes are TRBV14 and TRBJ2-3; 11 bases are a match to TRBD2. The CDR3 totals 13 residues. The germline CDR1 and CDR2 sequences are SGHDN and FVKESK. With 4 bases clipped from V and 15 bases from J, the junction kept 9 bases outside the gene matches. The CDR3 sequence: CASSRLLAGAQYF. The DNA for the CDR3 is TGTGCCAGCAGCCGATTACTAGCGGGGGCCCAATATTTT. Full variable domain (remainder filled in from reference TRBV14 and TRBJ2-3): EAGVTQFPSHSVIEKGQTVTLRCDPISGHDNLYWYRRVMGKEIKFLLHFVKESKQDESGMPNNRFLAERTGGTYSTLKVQPAELEDSGVYFCASSRLLAGAQYFGPGTRLTVL.

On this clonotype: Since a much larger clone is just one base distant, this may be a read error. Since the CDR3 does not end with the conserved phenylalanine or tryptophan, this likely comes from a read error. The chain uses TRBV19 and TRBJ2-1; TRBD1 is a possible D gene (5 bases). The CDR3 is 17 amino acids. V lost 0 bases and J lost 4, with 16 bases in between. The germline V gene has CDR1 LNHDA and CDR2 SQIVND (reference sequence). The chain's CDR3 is CASSIDQAQGIYNEQFL. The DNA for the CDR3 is TGTGCCAGTAGTATAGATCAAGCTCAGGGCATATACAATGAGCAGTTCCTC.

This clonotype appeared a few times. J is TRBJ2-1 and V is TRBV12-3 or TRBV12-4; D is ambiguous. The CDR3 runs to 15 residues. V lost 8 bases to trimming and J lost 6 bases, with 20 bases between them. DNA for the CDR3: TGTGCCAGCCACGGGCCCCCCCAGATATTCAATGAGCAGTTCTTC. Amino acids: CASHGPPQIFNEQFF.

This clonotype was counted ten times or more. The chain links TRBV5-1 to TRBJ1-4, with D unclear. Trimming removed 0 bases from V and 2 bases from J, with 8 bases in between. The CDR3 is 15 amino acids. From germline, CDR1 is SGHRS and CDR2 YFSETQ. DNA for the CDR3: TGCGCCAGCAGCTTGGGCAGGTTGACTAATGAAAAACTGTTTTTT. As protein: CASSLGRLTNEKLFF. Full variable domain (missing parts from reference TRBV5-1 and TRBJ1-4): KAGVTQTPRYLIKTRGQQVTLSCSPISGHRSVSWYQQTPGQGLQFLFEYFSETQRNKGNFPGRFSGRQFSNSRSEMNVSTLELGDSALYLCASSLGRLTNEKLFFGSGTQLSVL.

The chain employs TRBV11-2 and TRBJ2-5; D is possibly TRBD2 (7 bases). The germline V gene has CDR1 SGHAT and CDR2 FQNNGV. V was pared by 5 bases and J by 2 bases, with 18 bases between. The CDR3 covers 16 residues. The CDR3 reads CASSLPGGGRQETQYF. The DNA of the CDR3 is TGTGCCAGCAGCCTCCCTGGGGGCGGGAGACAAGAGACCCAGTACTTC.

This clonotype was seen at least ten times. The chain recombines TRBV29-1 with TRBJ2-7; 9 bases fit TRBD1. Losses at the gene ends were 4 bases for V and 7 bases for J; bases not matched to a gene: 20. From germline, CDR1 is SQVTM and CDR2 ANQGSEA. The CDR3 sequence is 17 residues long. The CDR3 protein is CSVVATGGEIGRGEQYF. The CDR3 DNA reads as TGCAGCGTTGTCGCAACAGGGGGCGAAATCGGACGGGGAGAGCAGTACTTC.

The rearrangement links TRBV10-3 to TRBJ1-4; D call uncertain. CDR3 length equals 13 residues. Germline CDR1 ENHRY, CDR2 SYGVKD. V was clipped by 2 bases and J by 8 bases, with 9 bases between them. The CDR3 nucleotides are TGTGCCATCAGTGAGGACCTAAGGGAAAAACTGTTTTTT. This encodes CAISEDLREKLFF.

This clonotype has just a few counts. Written as DNA, the CDR3 is TGTGCCAGCAGTTTCCTACAGGGGGAAGAGACCCAGTACTTC. It translates to CASSFLQGEETQYF. V gene TRBV27 combines with J gene TRBJ2-5; TRBD1 agrees at 8 bases. V was pared by 3 bases and J by 3 bases, with 3 bases of the junction left unmatched. The CDR3 has 14 residues. The germline V gene encodes CDR1 MNHEY and CDR2 SMNVEV (reference sequence).

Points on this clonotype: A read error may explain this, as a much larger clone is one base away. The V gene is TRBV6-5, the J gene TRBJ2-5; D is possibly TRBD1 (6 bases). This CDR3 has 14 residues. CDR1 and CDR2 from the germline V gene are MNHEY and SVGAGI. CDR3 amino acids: CASSRTGRPETQHF. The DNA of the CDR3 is TGTGCCAGCAGTCGAACAGGGCGTCCAGAGACCCAGCACTTC.

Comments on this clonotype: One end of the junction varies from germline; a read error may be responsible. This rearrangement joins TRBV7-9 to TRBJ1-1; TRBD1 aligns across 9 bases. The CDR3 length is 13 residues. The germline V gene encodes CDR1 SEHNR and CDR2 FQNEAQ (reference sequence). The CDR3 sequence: CASRPTGGTGAFF. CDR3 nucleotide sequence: TGTGCCAGCAGACCCACAGGGGGCACTGGAGCTTTCTTT. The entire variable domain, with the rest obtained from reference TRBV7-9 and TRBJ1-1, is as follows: DTGVSQNPRHKITKRGQNVTFRCDPISEHNRLYWYRQTLGQGPEFLTYFQNEAQLEKSRLLSDRFSAERPKGSFSTLEIQRTEQGDSAMYLCASRPTGGTGAFFGQGTRLTVV.

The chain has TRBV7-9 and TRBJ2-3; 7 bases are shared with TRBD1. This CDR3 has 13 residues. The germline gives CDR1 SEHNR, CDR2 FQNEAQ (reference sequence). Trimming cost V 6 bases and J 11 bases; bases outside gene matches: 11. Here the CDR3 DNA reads TGTGCCAGCAGACCAGGACAGGCGGGTGAGCAGTATTTT. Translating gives CASRPGQAGEQYF.

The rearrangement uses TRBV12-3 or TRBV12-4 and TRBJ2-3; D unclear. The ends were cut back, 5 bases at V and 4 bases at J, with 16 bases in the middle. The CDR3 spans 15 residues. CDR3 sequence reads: CASSIYIAGADTQYF. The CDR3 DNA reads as TGTGCCAGCAGTATTTATATCGCTGGAGCAGATACGCAGTATTTT.

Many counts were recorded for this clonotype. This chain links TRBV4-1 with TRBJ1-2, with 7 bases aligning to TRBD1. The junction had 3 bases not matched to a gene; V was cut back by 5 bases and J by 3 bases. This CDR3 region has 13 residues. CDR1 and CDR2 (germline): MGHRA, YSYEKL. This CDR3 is CASSYQGDYGYTF. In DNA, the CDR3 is TGCGCCAGCAGCTACCAGGGGGACTATGGCTACACCTTC.